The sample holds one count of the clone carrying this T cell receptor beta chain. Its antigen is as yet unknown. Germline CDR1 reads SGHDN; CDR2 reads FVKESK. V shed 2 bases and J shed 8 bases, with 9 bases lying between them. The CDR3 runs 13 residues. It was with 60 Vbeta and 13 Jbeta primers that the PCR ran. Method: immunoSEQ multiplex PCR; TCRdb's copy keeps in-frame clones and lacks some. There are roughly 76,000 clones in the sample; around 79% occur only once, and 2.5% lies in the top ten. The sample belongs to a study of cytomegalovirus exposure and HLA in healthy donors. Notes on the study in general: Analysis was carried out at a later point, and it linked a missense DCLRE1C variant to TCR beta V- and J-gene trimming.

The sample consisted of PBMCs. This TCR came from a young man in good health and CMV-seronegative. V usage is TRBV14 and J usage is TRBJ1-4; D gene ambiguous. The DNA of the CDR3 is TGTGCCAGCAGCCAATTACGGGGAGAAAAACTGTTTTTT. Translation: CASSQLRGEKLFF.